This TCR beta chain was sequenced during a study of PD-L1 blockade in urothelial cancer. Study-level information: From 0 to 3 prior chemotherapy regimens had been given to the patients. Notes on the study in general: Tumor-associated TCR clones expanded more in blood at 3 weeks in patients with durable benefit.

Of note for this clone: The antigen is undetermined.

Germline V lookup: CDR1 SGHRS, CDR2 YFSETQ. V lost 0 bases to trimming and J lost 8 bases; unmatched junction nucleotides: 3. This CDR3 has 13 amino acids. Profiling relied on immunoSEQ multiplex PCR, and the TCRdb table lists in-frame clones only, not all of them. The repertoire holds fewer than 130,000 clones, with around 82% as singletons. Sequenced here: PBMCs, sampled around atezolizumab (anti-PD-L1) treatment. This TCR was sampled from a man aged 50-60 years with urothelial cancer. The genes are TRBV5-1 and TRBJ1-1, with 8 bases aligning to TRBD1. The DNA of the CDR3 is TGCGCCAGCAGCTTGGCAGGGGGCGCGGAAGCTTTCTTT. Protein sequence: CASSLAGGAEAFF.